The rows below give T cell receptor beta chains drawn from one sample of a study of identical twins. TCRdb independently ran MiXCR on the 5' RACE reads; one entry per CDR3 protein. The repertoire has fewer than 350,000 distinct CDR3 sequences, about 8% of them found once; the top ten carry approximately 2.1%. These same data were also listed under a study on yellow fever vaccine responses in identical twins.

The specimen sequenced was memory (CD45RO+) T cells sorted from blood. The receptors here all came from a woman younger than 35 in good health. CDR3s include the opening cysteine and the closing phenylalanine or tryptophan. The order of the fields is V gene, clone size, D gene, J gene, CDR3 protein, CDR3 DNA. D genes are given only for firm matches. Clone sizes are given selectively: once, few, many, or a class where the clone is expanded.

TRBV25-1	many	.	TRBJ1-1	CASSPQGGSGAFF	TGTGCCAGCAGTCCACAAGGGGGGAGCGGAGCTTTCTTT
TRBV4-2	many	.	TRBJ1-5	CASSQEGWNQPQHF	TGTGCCAGCAGCCAAGAAGGATGGAATCAGCCCCAGCATTTT
TRBV25-1	many	.	TRBJ2-2	CASSEHRDRTDTGELFF	TGTGCCAGCAGTGAACACAGGGACCGGACGGACACCGGGGAGCTGTTTTTT
TRBV28	.	.	TRBJ1-5	CASSLGGGPTQPQHF	TGTGCCAGCAGCCTGGGGGGAGGGCCCACTCAGCCCCAGCATTTT
TRBV5-1	.	.	TRBJ2-5	CASTPAEAGKQETQYF	TGCGCCAGCACCCCGGCGGAGGCAGGCAAACAAGAGACCCAGTACTTC
TRBV2	few	.	TRBJ2-5	CASRRWTDETQYF	TGTGCCAGCAGGAGATGGACAGACGAGACCCAGTACTTC
TRBV6-1	many	TRBD2	TRBJ2-3	CASSDPHTSGKSPDTQYF	TGTGCCAGCAGTGACCCCCACACAAGCGGGAAGTCCCCCGATACGCAGTATTTT
TRBV3-1	few	TRBD2	TRBJ2-1	CASSTSGAYNEQFF	TGTGCCAGCAGCACTAGCGGGGCCTACAATGAGCAGTTCTTC
TRBV18	few	.	TRBJ2-2	CASSPTANTGELFF	TGTGCCAGCTCACCCACAGCGAACACCGGGGAGCTGTTTTTT
TRBV7-8	.	TRBD2	TRBJ2-7	CASSSGGTSSYEQYF	TGTGCCAGCAGCTCAGGCGGGACTAGCAGCTACGAGCAGTACTTC
TRBV28	many	.	TRBJ2-5	CASSLFASLQETQYF	TGTGCCAGCAGTTTATTTGCTAGCCTCCAAGAGACCCAGTACTTC
TRBV2	few	TRBD1	TRBJ1-1	CASRAGQGFLGEAFF	TGTGCCAGCAGGGCCGGACAGGGGTTTTTAGGTGAAGCTTTCTTT
TRBV28	few	TRBD1	TRBJ2-1	CASSITGTGGRYNEQFF	TGTGCCAGCAGTATTACCGGGACAGGGGGCCGGTACAATGAGCAGTTCTTC
TRBV12-3/TRBV12-4	.	TRBD2	TRBJ2-2	CASRPLRGAGGNTGELFF	TGTGCCAGCAGACCCCTTCGTGGCGCGGGAGGGAACACCGGGGAGCTGTTTTTT
TRBV10-3	.	TRBD1	TRBJ2-4	CAISPDRGQNIQYF	TGTGCCATCAGCCCGGACAGGGGGCAAAACATTCAGTACTTC
TRBV15	.	.	TRBJ1-5	CATSRAGADQPQHF	TGTGCCACCAGCAGAGCGGGGGCAGATCAGCCCCAGCATTTT
TRBV7-8	.	.	TRBJ2-5	CASSPYVGAGETQYF	TGTGCCAGCAGTCCGTATGTAGGGGCGGGGGAGACCCAGTACTTC
TRBV27	few	.	TRBJ2-3	CASSFRGGARTDTQYF	TGTGCCAGCAGTTTTAGGGGGGGGGCACGGACAGATACGCAGTATTTT
TRBV25-1	many	.	TRBJ2-1	CASSGAPLYNEQFF	TGTGCCAGCAGTGGGGCGCCCCTCTACAATGAGCAGTTCTTC
TRBV5-6	few	.	TRBJ2-7	CASSSRTDYEQYF	TGTGCCAGCAGCTCTAGGACAGACTACGAGCAGTACTTC
TRBV6-1	.	TRBD2	TRBJ2-1	CASMGTSGKNEQFF	TGTGCCAGCATGGGGACTAGCGGGAAGAATGAGCAGTTCTTC
TRBV4-1	few	.	TRBJ2-3	CASSQSDLFVTDTQYF	TGCGCCAGCAGCCAATCGGACCTCTTTGTTACAGATACGCAGTATTTT
TRBV6-2/TRBV6-3	.	TRBD2	TRBJ2-3	CATRAGLADTQYF	TGTGCCACACGAGCGGGGCTCGCAGATACGCAGTATTTT
TRBV2	.	TRBD1	TRBJ1-6	CASSPGQGGLPLHF	TGTGCCAGCAGCCCGGGACAGGGAGGGTTGCCCCTCCACTTT
TRBV6-1	many	TRBD1	TRBJ1-4	CASRPIPGQGRGEKLFF	TGTGCCAGCAGACCCATTCCGGGACAGGGTAGAGGAGAAAAACTGTTTTTT
TRBV19	few	.	TRBJ2-1	CASSVGGEQFF	TGTGCCAGTAGTGTGGGTGGTGAGCAGTTCTTC
TRBV18	few	TRBD1	TRBJ1-1	CASSPSLTGIYTEAFF	TGTGCCAGCTCACCAAGTTTGACAGGGATATACACTGAAGCTTTCTTT
TRBV12-3/TRBV12-4	many	.	TRBJ1-2	CASSSVRSLRARGGSYYGYTF	TGTGCCAGCAGTTCGGTGCGCTCTCTCCGGGCCAGGGGAGGGTCATACTATGGCTACACCTTC
TRBV6-1	few	TRBD1	TRBJ1-2	CASSVPRGGAYGYTF	TGTGCCAGCAGTGTTCCCAGGGGGGGGGCCTATGGCTACACCTTC
TRBV2	many	TRBD2	TRBJ2-1	CASSAGTTNEQFF	TGTGCCAGCAGTGCCGGGACTACCAATGAGCAGTTCTTC
TRBV10-3	few	.	TRBJ1-1	CAIRGQLNTEAFF	TGTGCCATCCGGGGGCAGCTGAACACTGAAGCTTTCTTT
TRBV20-1	few	.	TRBJ2-7	CSARSRDIGYEQYF	TGCAGTGCTAGGTCCAGGGATATCGGCTACGAGCAGTACTTC
TRBV29-1	many	TRBD2	TRBJ2-3	CSVEGLAGESTDTQYF	TGCAGCGTTGAAGGTCTAGCGGGAGAGAGCACAGATACGCAGTATTTT
TRBV11-2	few	.	TRBJ1-3	CASRLSGPGNTIYF	TGTGCCAGCAGATTATCGGGTCCTGGAAACACCATATATTTT
TRBV28	.	TRBD1	TRBJ2-7	CASRRTGSYEQYF	TGTGCCAGCCGGAGGACAGGCTCCTACGAGCAGTACTTC
TRBV19	.	.	TRBJ1-2	CASSTGTGITSYGYTF	TGTGCCAGTAGTACAGGAACAGGGATTACGTCCTATGGCTACACCTTC
TRBV19	.	.	TRBJ2-2	CASRQITYTGELFF	TGTGCCAGTAGACAAATAACCTACACCGGGGAGCTGTTTTTT
TRBV27	many	TRBD2	TRBJ2-2	CASNQAGVNTGELFF	TGTGCCAGCAACCAAGCGGGAGTTAACACCGGGGAGCTGTTTTTT
TRBV5-1	many	.	TRBJ2-5	CASSLSPGQRQETQYF	TGCGCCAGCAGCTTGTCCCCCGGACAGAGGCAAGAGACCCAGTACTTC
TRBV7-9	few	TRBD2	TRBJ2-1	CASSPTWGLAGVNEQFF	TGTGCCAGCAGCCCCACATGGGGACTAGCGGGAGTAAATGAGCAGTTCTTC
TRBV24-1	few	.	TRBJ1-1	CATRGMGTEAFF	TGTGCCACCAGGGGAATGGGCACTGAAGCTTTCTTT
TRBV20-1	.	TRBD2	TRBJ2-2	CSAVQPSGRSGELFF	TGCAGTGCTGTCCAGCCTAGCGGGAGGTCCGGGGAGCTGTTTTTT
TRBV5-5	.	TRBD2	TRBJ2-1	CASSLGLAGNYNEQFF	TGTGCCAGCAGCTTGGGACTAGCGGGGAACTACAATGAGCAGTTCTTC
TRBV6-6	many	.	TRBJ2-5	CASSRGQETQYF	TGTGCCAGCAGCAGGGGCCAAGAGACCCAGTACTTC
TRBV20-1	few	TRBD1	TRBJ1-1	CRSGGNTEAFF	TGCAGATCAGGGGGAAACACTGAAGCTTTCTTT
TRBV5-1	many	TRBD1	TRBJ2-3	CASSSWKGNPGRTGRDTQYF	TGCGCCAGCAGCTCATGGAAAGGAAACCCCGGACGGACAGGGAGAGATACGCAGTATTTT
TRBV24-1	few	TRBD1	TRBJ2-2	CATAGQGTGELFF	TGTGCCACCGCCGGACAGGGCACCGGGGAGCTGTTTTTT
TRBV9	few	.	TRBJ1-3	CASSADRGNTIYF	TGTGCCAGCAGCGCGGACAGAGGAAACACCATATATTTT
TRBV3-1	many	TRBD1	TRBJ1-2	CASSQGVTGGKGGGYTF	TGTGCCAGCAGCCAAGGGGTGACAGGGGGAAAAGGTGGCGGCTACACCTTC
TRBV20-1	.	.	TRBJ2-1	CCARSSRAVDSYNEQFF	TGCTGTGCTAGGAGTTCTCGTGCGGTGGACTCCTACAATGAGCAGTTCTTC
TRBV7-2	few	TRBD2	TRBJ2-1	CASSPDWLAGNNEQFF	TGTGCCAGCAGTCCCGACTGGCTAGCGGGGAACAATGAGCAGTTCTTC
TRBV29-1	many	.	TRBJ2-7	CSVLLVSVGEQYF	TGCAGCGTTCTACTAGTTAGCGTGGGCGAGCAGTACTTC
TRBV18	once	.	TRBJ2-3	CASSPVRSTDTQYF	TGTGCCAGCTCACCAGTGCGGAGCACAGATACGCAGTATTTT
TRBV5-1	few	TRBD1	TRBJ2-3	CASSPNGQGASDTQYF	TGCGCCAGCAGCCCAAATGGACAGGGGGCATCAGATACGCAGTATTTT
TRBV3-1	.	TRBD2	TRBJ2-1	CASSQHRLAVWDEQFF	TGTGCCAGCAGCCAACACCGACTAGCGGTCTGGGATGAGCAGTTCTTC
TRBV6-5	many	.	TRBJ1-5	CASSTTESSNQPQHF	TGTGCCAGCAGTACTACAGAGAGTAGCAATCAGCCCCAGCATTTT
TRBV5-6	medium-sized	TRBD1	TRBJ2-5	CASSLGQGAASGEETQYF	TGTGCCAGCAGCTTGGGTCAGGGGGCGGCCTCGGGGGAAGAGACCCAGTACTTC